This section outlines one TCR beta chain sequence together with its context. What it recognizes is unknown. Germline CDR1 GTSNPN, CDR2 SVGIG (reference sequence). This CDR3 has 14 residues. Trimming shortened V by 4 bases and J by 2 bases, and 14 bases separated the two germline ends. The record originates from a study of cytomegalovirus exposure and HLA in healthy donors. Study findings and constraints: Most TCR sequences showed up rarely, but some public TCRs showed up in many donors. 150 or so TCR beta chains were listed as cytomegalovirus-associated. As was reported, the classifier diagnosed cytomegalovirus status with high specificity and sensitivity.

Clones were read by immunoSEQ multiplex PCR, and TCRdb kept only the in-frame ones, dropping some. The data contain hundreds of thousands of clones, 80% to 90% of them singletons. Sequenced input: PBMCs. The sequence derives from a woman younger than 35 in good health and CMV-seropositive. The rearrangement uses TRBV30 and TRBJ1-2, with no clear D. This CDR3 reads CAWTRRGINYGYTF. CDR3 nucleotides: TGTGCCTGGACAAGGAGAGGGATAAACTATGGCTACACCTTC. Variable domain in full (rest from reference TRBV30 and TRBJ1-2): SQTIHQWPATLVQPVGSPLSLECTVEGTSNPNLYWYRQAAGRGLQLLFYSVGIGQISSEVPQNLSASRPQDRQFILSSKKLLLSDSGFYLCAWTRRGINYGYTFGSGTRLTVV.